The 24 T cell receptor beta chains given below trace back to one sample, sequenced in a study of blood T cell repertoires in COVID-19. The assay was immunoSEQ multiplex PCR, and TCRdb's table has in-frame clones only and misses some. The sample contains about 46,000 clones, roughly 88% of which appear only once. The sample comprised peripheral blood. The receptors stem from a human donor in a cohort sampled during active COVID-19. The donor label of this sample is uncertain.

The rearrangement uses TRBV5-1 and TRBJ2-1; 9 bases agree with TRBD1. The CDR3 extends over 16 amino acids. Germline CDR1 reads SGHRS; CDR2 reads YFSETQ. Losses at the gene ends were 6 bases for V and 3 bases for J; bases not matched to a gene: 10. The DNA for the CDR3 is TGCGCCAGCATCGCCGGGACAGGGCAGAACTACAATGAGCAGTTCTTC. Amino acids: CASIAGTGQNYNEQFF.

J is TRBJ1-5 and V is TRBV24-1, with D maybe TRBD1 (6 bases). The length of the CDR3 is 12 residues. Germline V gene lookup returns CDR1 KGHDR and CDR2 SFDVKD. V was shortened by 10 bases and J by 4 bases, with 10 bases between the two germline ends. The CDR3 bases are TGTGCCACTCAGGGGTATAATCAGCCCCAGCATTTT. Protein product: CATQGYNQPQHF.

The genes are TRBV24-1 and TRBJ2-5; 7 positions agree with TRBD1. CDR1 is KGHDR and CDR2 is SFDVKD in the germline V gene. V was pared by 5 bases and J by 0 bases, with 2 bases of the junction left unmatched. The length of the CDR3 is 14 residues. CDR3 nucleotide sequence: TGTGCCACCAGTGCGGGACAGCACCAAGAGACCCAGTACTTC. Amino acid sequence: CATSAGQHQETQYF.

This sequence joins TRBV5-1 and TRBJ2-1; 10 positions agree with TRBD1. V was clipped by 4 bases and J by 4 bases; unmatched bases: 8. Germline V gene lookup returns CDR1 SGHRS and CDR2 YFSETQ. The CDR3 extends over 16 amino acids. The CDR3: CASSRGRTGGYNEQFF. CDR3 DNA sequence: TGCGCCAGCAGCCGCGGAAGGACAGGGGGTTACAATGAGCAGTTCTTC.

CDR3 sequence: CASSQETTSGGGDTQYF. The CDR3 DNA follows: TGCGCCAGCAGCCAAGAAACGACTAGCGGGGGCGGAGATACGCAGTATTTT. The chain couples TRBV4-1 to TRBJ2-3, with 12 bases that match TRBD2. The junction had 6 bases not matched to a gene; V was cut back by 0 bases and J by 5 bases. CDR3 length: 17 residues. Looked up from germline, CDR1 is MGHRA and CDR2 is YSYEKL.

The chain has TRBV7-8 and TRBJ2-2, with 12 bases matching TRBD1. CDR3 length: 16 amino acids. V was clipped by 4 bases and J by 9 bases; unmatched bases: 9. CDR1 is SGHVS and CDR2 is FQNEAQ in the germline V gene. The DNA of the CDR3 is TGTGCCAGCAGCTCAAGGAGGGGACAGGGGGCGAGGGAGCTGTTTTTT. Translating gives CASSSRRGQGARELFF.

This chain joins TRBV2 and TRBJ2-7, with a tentative D call TRBD1 (6 bases). This CDR3 is 16 amino acids long. The germline V and J ends were trimmed by 8 bases and 5 bases, with 25 bases remaining between them. Germline V gene data show CDR1 as SNHLY and CDR2 as FYNNEI. The CDR3 sequence: CASYQGQTLGRHEQYF. The CDR3 region has the DNA TGTGCCAGCTACCAAGGACAGACCCTAGGGCGGCACGAGCAGTACTTC.

The chain uses TRBV20-1 and TRBJ1-5, with D perhaps TRBD1 (6 bases). The V end was cut by 3 bases, the J end by 0 bases, with 15 bases between. CDR1 and CDR2 from the germline V gene are DFQATT and SNEGSKA (reference sequence). The CDR3 sequence is 16 residues long. The CDR3 DNA reads as TGCAGTGCTAGTAAGGACAGCTTTTATAGCAATCAGCCCCAGCATTTT. Translated: CSASKDSFYSNQPQHF.

This sequence joins TRBV5-1 and TRBJ1-3, with 7 nucleotides matching TRBD1. With V trimmed by 4 bases and J by 4 bases, 8 bases remained unmatched. The V gene's germline CDR1 is SGHRS and CDR2 YFSETQ. The CDR3 sequence is 15 residues long. The CDR3 here is CASSEMTGLGNTIYF. The CDR3 coding sequence is TGCGCCAGCAGCGAAATGACAGGGCTCGGAAACACCATATATTTT.

The rearrangement links TRBV7-8 to TRBJ2-5, with D hard to call. This CDR3 region has 17 residues. V dropped 5 bases and J dropped 0 bases, with 19 bases sitting between them. Per the germline V gene, CDR1 is SGHVS and CDR2 is FQNEAQ. CDR3 amino acids: CASSPTLAELHQETQYF. The CDR3 nucleotides read TGTGCCAGCAGCCCGACGTTAGCTGAACTACACCAAGAGACCCAGTACTTC.

The sample holds one count of this clone. The chain links TRBV5-1 to TRBJ2-3; 9 bases are a match to TRBD2. The length of the CDR3 is 14 residues. J gave up 6 bases and V 6 bases, and 8 bases lay outside the gene matches. Germline V lookup: CDR1 SGHRS, CDR2 YFSETQ. The CDR3 is CASKGLAGPDTQYF. The CDR3 DNA is TGCGCCAGCAAAGGTCTAGCGGGGCCTGATACGCAGTATTTT.

The chain links TRBV4-2 to TRBJ1-1; 7 bases map to TRBD1. CDR3 length: 15 residues. The V gene's germline CDR1 is LGHNA and CDR2 YNFKEQ. Trimming removed 3 bases from V and 7 bases from J; junction bases left unmatched: 11. In DNA form, the CDR3 reads TGTGCCAGCAGCCATGGCGACAGGGAGGCTTTTGAAGCTTTCTTT. Translating gives CASSHGDREAFEAFF.

This rearrangement joins TRBV7-2 to TRBJ1-1, with 9 bases matching TRBD1. The CDR3 spans 13 residues. From germline, CDR1 is SGHTA and CDR2 FQGNSA. V lost 5 bases to trimming and J lost 10 bases; unmatched junction nucleotides: 8. In nucleotides, the CDR3 is TGTGCCAGCAGCCCTAGGACAGGGGAAGTAGCTTTCTTT. Protein sequence: CASSPRTGEVAFF.

V gene TRBV2 combines with J gene TRBJ1-2; D gene uncertain. CDR3 length equals 11 residues. The V gene's germline CDR1 is SNHLY and CDR2 FYNNEI. The V end was cut by 3 bases, the J end by 8 bases, with 7 bases between. This CDR3 reads CASSERRGYTF. The CDR3 DNA reads TGTGCCAGCAGTGAGAGGAGGGGCTACACCTTC.

This chain connects TRBV6-2 or TRBV6-3 to TRBJ1-4; D not resolved. The CDR3 has 12 residues. V was clipped by 3 bases and J by 10 bases, with 9 bases between them. CDR1 and CDR2 from the germline V gene are MNHEY and SVGEGT. The CDR3: CASSYAEGKLFF. Written as DNA, the CDR3 is TGTGCCAGCAGTTATGCGGAGGGAAAACTGTTTTTT.

This clone was recorded a few times. The V and J genes are TRBV4-3 and TRBJ2-6; 9 positions agree with TRBD1. V lost 0 bases and J lost 0; bases outside the gene matches: 3. The CDR3 consists of 18 residues. From germline, CDR1 is LGHNA and CDR2 YSLEER. The CDR3 region has the DNA TGCGCCAGCAGCCAAGACGGGACAGGGAGCTCTGGGGCCAACGTCCTGACTTTC. It is translated as CASSQDGTGSSGANVLTF.

This clone has only one observation. The chain combines TRBV19 with TRBJ1-4, with a tentative D call TRBD1 (6 bases). The CDR3 loop spans 15 amino acids. The V gene lost 5 bases and the J gene lost 3 bases, with 13 bases spanning the gap. Per the germline V gene, CDR1 is LNHDA and CDR2 is SQIVND (reference sequence). CDR3 amino acids: CASSGTIGANEKLFF. The CDR3 nucleotides are TGTGCCAGTAGTGGGACAATCGGGGCTAATGAAAAACTGTTTTTT.

CDR3 sequence: CSVATWTGLPSSTDTQYF. DNA of the CDR3: TGCAGCGTTGCGACCTGGACAGGGCTACCTTCTAGCACAGATACGCAGTATTTT. This chain links TRBV29-1 with TRBJ2-3; 8 bases align to TRBD1. With V trimmed by 4 bases and J by 0 bases, 15 bases remained unmatched. Germline V lookup: CDR1 SQVTM, CDR2 ANQGSEA. The CDR3 is 18 residues long.

CDR3 protein: CASSIRAGSNYGYTF. CDR3 sequence (DNA): TGTGCCAGTAGTATAAGAGCAGGTTCAAACTATGGCTACACCTTC. The chain recombines TRBV19 with TRBJ1-2; no definite D call. V lost 2 bases and J 2 bases, leaving 12 bases between the germline ends. Germline CDR1 and CDR2: LNHDA and SQIVND (reference sequence). The CDR3 spans 15 residues.

This clone was recorded a few times. V and J are TRBV9 and TRBJ2-3, with TRBD1 matching 10 bases. Germline V gives CDR1 SGDLS, CDR2 YYNGEE. The CDR3 spans 14 residues. J was trimmed by 4 bases and V by 4 bases; bases with no gene match: 3. In DNA form, the CDR3 reads TGTGCCAGCAGCAGGGGACAGGGGCCAGATACGCAGTATTTT. Protein: CASSRGQGPDTQYF.

CDR3 in DNA: TGTGCCAGCAACCCCGCCGGGAGGGGTGAAAAACTGTTTTTT. It is translated as CASNPAGRGEKLFF. The chain uses TRBV2 and TRBJ1-4; TRBD1 is a possible D gene (5 bases). Trimming stripped 7 bases from V and 7 bases from J, with 16 bases between. The CDR3 has 14 amino acids. The germline V gene has CDR1 SNHLY and CDR2 FYNNEI.

This chain connects TRBV28 to TRBJ1-1, with D uncertain. V was clipped by 6 bases and J by 5 bases, with 13 bases between them. The CDR3 runs to 13 residues. Germline-derived CDR1 and CDR2 are MDHEN and SYDVKM. CDR3 sequence reads: CASSQIGVTEAFF. In nucleotides, the CDR3 is TGTGCCAGCAGCCAAATCGGGGTTACTGAAGCTTTCTTT.

The CDR3 nucleotides are TGTGCCAGCAGCTTAGCGCAGGGGGCATATGGCTACACCTTC. This gives the protein CASSLAQGAYGYTF. The V gene is TRBV7-9, the J gene TRBJ1-2; TRBD1 matches 8 bases. The germline V gene has CDR1 SEHNR and CDR2 FQNEAQ (reference sequence). The length of the CDR3 is 14 residues. After removal of 0 bases from V and 5 bases from J, the junction contained 2 bases not matched to a gene.

The chain joins TRBV9 to TRBJ1-2; no clear D gene. The length of the CDR3 is 14 residues. With 1 base removed from V and 6 bases from J, the gap between germline ends came to 13 bases. The V gene's germline CDR1 is SGDLS and CDR2 YYNGEE. The CDR3 DNA follows: TGTGCCAGCAGCGTAAATAACGGGATAGATGGCTACACCTTC. Protein product: CASSVNNGIDGYTF.